The rows below give T cell receptor beta chains drawn from one sample of a study of human T cells and chemical hapten exposure. TCRdb called the RACE reads again in MiXCR, with one record for every CDR3 protein. The sample holds 240,000 or so distinct CDR3 sequences, about 8.6% seen once. Sequencing was performed on whole blood, taken in connection with sensitization to the hapten diphenylcyclopropenone (DPC). The receptors were gathered from a middle-aged woman with alopecia areata. Some clones in this sample may be carry-over from other donors' samples. Both conserved end residues are part of each CDR3. Fields, in order: V gene, clone size, J gene, D gene, CDR3 protein, CDR3 DNA. A D gene is named only where the DNA matches it firmly. Not all rows give a size; the values are once, few, many and, for expanded clones, a class.

>TRBV25-1|many|TRBJ1-3|-
CASSDQTGGNTIYF
TGTGCCAGCAGTGATCAGACAGGAGGAAACACCATATATTTT
>TRBV2|-|TRBJ2-1|TRBD2
CASSQSWGTSAYNEQFF
TGTGCCAGCAGCCAAAGCTGGGGGACTAGCGCTTACAATGAGCAGTTCTTC
>TRBV2|-|TRBJ2-2|-
CASRGNGELFF
TGTGCCAGCAGGGGTAACGGGGAGCTGTTTTTT
>TRBV12-3/TRBV12-4|many|TRBJ2-5|TRBD2
CASSWTSGPGTQYF
TGTGCCAGCAGCTGGACTAGCGGGCCCGGGACCCAGTACTTC
>TRBV5-4|-|TRBJ2-3|-
CASSISSTDTQYF
TGTGCCAGCAGCATTAGTAGCACAGATACGCAGTATTTT
>TRBV3-1|-|TRBJ1-2|-
CASSPTGTRELRYGYTF
TGTGCCAGCAGCCCAACAGGGACACGGGAGTTAAGATATGGCTACACCTTC
>TRBV7-2|-|TRBJ2-1|TRBD2
CASSSMGLAVTYNEQFF
TGTGCCAGCAGCTCGATGGGGCTAGCGGTAACTTACAATGAGCAGTTCTTC
>TRBV29-1|-|TRBJ2-1|TRBD2
CSVPGTSGAYNEQFF
TGCAGCGTTCCCGGGACTAGCGGGGCCTACAATGAGCAGTTCTTC
>TRBV7-2|many|TRBJ2-5|-
CASSFSGETQYF
TGTGCCAGCAGCTTCTCGGGGGAGACCCAGTACTTC
>TRBV6-2/TRBV6-3|many|TRBJ2-7|TRBD1
CASSYSRTGFHEQYF
TGTGCCAGCAGTTACTCGAGGACAGGGTTCCACGAGCAGTACTTC
>TRBV27|many|TRBJ1-5|-
CASSYRAGTDQPQHF
TGTGCCAGCAGTTATAGGGCGGGGACTGATCAGCCCCAGCATTTT
>TRBV9|-|TRBJ1-4|-
CASSVDISAPLFF
TGTGCCAGCAGCGTAGATATTTCCGCGCCACTGTTTTTT
>TRBV6-1|-|TRBJ2-7|-
CASSEAPSWGEQYF
TGTGCCAGCAGTGAAGCTCCTTCATGGGGCGAGCAGTACTTC
>TRBV7-2|few|TRBJ2-3|-
CASSFNRRDTQYF
TGTGCCAGCAGCTTTAACAGGAGAGATACGCAGTATTTT
>TRBV4-1|-|TRBJ2-7|-
CASSQVRGANEQYF
TGCGCCAGCAGCCAAGTCCGGGGGGCGAACGAGCAGTACTTC
>TRBV7-9|-|TRBJ1-5|-
CASSLGGQPNQPQHF
TGTGCCAGCAGCTTAGGGGGCCAGCCCAATCAGCCCCAGCATTTT
>TRBV7-9|-|TRBJ1-1|TRBD1
CASSRYRGEAATEAFF
TGTGCCAGCAGCAGATACAGGGGCGAGGCGGCCACTGAAGCTTTCTTT
>TRBV27|few|TRBJ2-2|-
CASRPDGANTGELFF
TGTGCCAGCAGACCCGACGGCGCGAACACCGGGGAGCTGTTTTTT